The source of this T cell receptor beta chain is a study of T cells in Graves' hyperthyroidism and ophthalmopathy. Template material for amplifying TCR beta CDR3 regions consisted of RNA transcripts. Carried out on the TCR CDR3, a first-round RT-PCR used the HTBI primer set. MiXCR, run by TCRdb on the multiplex PCR reads, gives a single entry per CDR3 protein. This table holds under 700,000 distinct CDR3 sequences, 16% found once. Patients counted as stable if ophthalmopathy did not develop within 18 months. The table lists this clonotype with many counts. The CDR3 loop spans 14 amino acids. Germline V gene lookup returns CDR1 MDHEN and CDR2 SYDVKM. The ends lost 3 bases at V and 9 bases at J; junction bases unmatched: 11.

This chain joins TRBV28 and TRBJ2-7; 7 nucleotides line up with TRBD1. Source material: blood. This sequence originates from a woman in her late teens or twenties with Graves' hyperthyroidism. Here the CDR3 reads CASSFSQGVPVQYF. CDR3 nucleotide sequence: TGTGCCAGCAGTTTTAGCCAGGGGGTACCGGTGCAGTACTTC.